This record covers a single T cell receptor (beta chain). No antigen is known for it. This may come from a read error, since a much larger clone is one base off. The sample is drawn from a study of tumor-infiltrating lymphocytes in primary liver carcinoma. Study overall: Maximum tumor diameters ranged from roughly 4 to 11 cm, stage T1-T3 N0M0. General study results and limits: Tumor tissue displayed a significantly greater top-250-clone fraction than blood (p = 0.039).

Co-extracted RNA and DNA came from around 18-30 mg of unsorted bulk tissue. Patients underwent surgical resection for primary liver carcinoma. Patients had chronic HBV infection and were treatment-naive. Total RNA amounting to about 520 ng was the source from which TCR beta cDNA was made with a constant-region primer. For TCR beta, libraries were produced by three nested multiplex PCR rounds using slightly modified ARM-PCR. Each of the first two PCR rounds ran roughly 10 cycles with TRBV1-TRBV30 forward and C-beta reverse primers. One entry per CDR3 protein, called by TCRdb with MiXCR from the multiplex PCR reads. Of about 120,000 distinct CDR3 sequences detected, nearly 70% appear once; the ten largest clones hold 8.1%. The CDR3 runs 12 residues. Germline assignment: CDR1 SGHVS and CDR2 FQNEAQ.

The chain couples TRBV7-8 to TRBJ2-7; D is unclear. Material for sequencing was tumor-adjacent normal liver tissue. This clonotype originated in a woman in her fifties or sixties with primary liver carcinoma and hepatitis B virus infection. The CDR3 sequence: CANSSPVSEQYF. CDR3 bases: TGTGCCAACAGCTCACCCGTGAGTGAGCAGTACTTC.